Below, 21 T cell receptor beta chains from the same sample are listed, as sequenced in a study of blood T cell repertoires in COVID-19. The protocol was immunoSEQ multiplex PCR, while the TCRdb copy is restricted to in-frame clones and leaves out a portion. The sample records roughly 100,000 clones, about 91% being singletons. Sequenced material: peripheral blood. These receptors were collected from a human donor in a cohort sampled during active COVID-19.

The chain has TRBV9 and TRBJ2-1, with a weak D call TRBD2 (5 bases). From germline, CDR1 is SGDLS and CDR2 YYNGEE. The CDR3 is 14 residues long. The ends were cut back, 0 bases at V and 4 bases at J, with 8 bases in the middle. The CDR3 loop reads CASSVGGYYNEQFF. CDR3 in DNA: TGTGCCAGCAGCGTAGGAGGGTATTACAATGAGCAGTTCTTC.

The chain combines TRBV19 with TRBJ2-5; 7 bases agree with TRBD2. Trimming cost V 10 bases and J 2 bases; bases outside gene matches: 13. This CDR3 region has 15 residues. Germline V lookup: CDR1 LNHDA, CDR2 SQIVND (reference sequence). The CDR3 here is CATLVAGGEQETQYF. CDR3 nucleotides: TGTGCCACCCTAGTAGCGGGCGGAGAACAAGAGACCCAGTACTTC.

V gene TRBV18 combines with J gene TRBJ2-3; 7 bases match TRBD1. With V trimmed by 5 bases and J by 4 bases, 3 bases remained unmatched. Germline CDR1 reads KGHSH; CDR2 reads LQKENI. The CDR3 totals 13 residues. The CDR3 DNA follows: TGTGCCAGCTCAATCACAGGGGCAGATACGCAGTATTTT. It specifies CASSITGADTQYF.

The chain joins TRBV30 to TRBJ1-3, with D unclear. Germline lookup yields CDR1 GTSNPN and CDR2 SVGIG (reference sequence). The V and J ends lost 3 bases and 0 bases respectively, with 12 bases between them. The CDR3 contains 15 residues. This chain's CDR3 is CAWRLRIFSGNTIYF. The DNA of the CDR3 is TGTGCCTGGAGGCTCAGGATCTTCTCTGGAAACACCATATATTTT.

The table lists this clone with a count of one. The J gene is TRBJ2-1, the V gene TRBV6-1; possible D gene TRBD1, 6 bases. The CDR3 runs 15 residues. The V and J ends lost 2 bases and 2 bases respectively, with 10 bases between them. CDR1 and CDR2 (germline): MNHNS, SASEGT. CDR3 protein: CASSENGGPYNEQFF. The CDR3 DNA sequence: TGTGCCAGCAGTGAAAATGGGGGCCCCTACAATGAGCAGTTCTTC.

This rearrangement joins TRBV29-1 to TRBJ2-5, with D possibly being TRBD2 (6 bases). CDR1 is SQVTM and CDR2 is ANQGSEA in the germline V gene. V shed 5 bases and J shed 3 bases, with 16 bases lying between them. CDR3 length: 14 amino acids. CDR3 sequence: CSVSLIGTEETQYF. The CDR3 DNA reads as TGCAGCGTTAGTTTGATTGGGACTGAAGAGACCCAGTACTTC.

The count of this clone is one. CDR3: CASSETNTGELFF. The CDR3 region has the DNA TGCGCCAGCAGTGAGACTAACACCGGGGAGCTGTTTTTT. V usage is TRBV10-1 and J usage is TRBJ2-2; D gene ambiguous. CDR1 and CDR2 (germline): WNHNN, SYGVQD (reference sequence). There are 13 residues in the CDR3. The ends were cut back, 2 bases at V and 2 bases at J, with 3 bases in the middle.

A single count supports this clone. CDR3 amino acids: CASSYPGFNGGLDGYTF. The CDR3 region has the DNA TGTGCCAGCAGTTACCCCGGCTTTAACGGAGGGTTGGATGGCTACACCTTC. The chain links TRBV6-7 to TRBJ1-2, with no clear D. TRBV6-7 is designated an ORF whose function remains uncertain. This CDR3 is 17 amino acids long. Trimming took off 2 bases at V and 6 bases at J, with 22 bases between the two ends.

V is TRBV14 and J is TRBJ2-1, with TRBD2 identical over 13 bases. Per germline, CDR1 SGHDN and CDR2 FVKESK. The ends lost 2 bases at V and 6 bases at J; junction bases unmatched: 10. CDR3 length equals 18 residues. DNA for the CDR3: TGTGCCAGCAGCCAATTACTATTAGGGACTAGCGGGATCAATGAGCAGTTCTTC. Encoded protein: CASSQLLLGTSGINEQFF.

CDR3 sequence reads: CASSLVPATNEKLFF. As DNA, the CDR3 is TGCGCCAGCAGCTTGGTCCCAGCAACTAATGAAAAACTGTTTTTT. The rearrangement links TRBV5-1 to TRBJ1-4, with D unresolved. The V end lost 0 bases, the J end lost 0 bases, and 6 bases lay between the germline ends. There are 15 residues in the CDR3. Per germline, CDR1 SGHRS and CDR2 YFSETQ. The whole variable domain, filled in from reference TRBV5-1 and TRBJ1-4, reads KAGVTQTPRYLIKTRGQQVTLSCSPISGHRSVSWYQQTPGQGLQFLFEYFSETQRNKGNFPGRFSGRQFSNSRSEMNVSTLELGDSALYLCASSLVPATNEKLFFGSGTQLSVL.

This chain connects TRBV5-1 to TRBJ2-3; D ambiguous. Germline CDR1 is SGHRS and CDR2 is YFSETQ. This CDR3 contains 14 residues. The V end was cut by 9 bases, the J end by 1 base, with 15 bases between. DNA of the CDR3: TGCGCCACCCACCCCTTAGGAGGCACAGATACGCAGTATTTT. This gives the protein CATHPLGGTDTQYF.

The chain combines TRBV7-9 with TRBJ1-5; TRBD1 matches at 8 bases. CDR1 is SEHNR, CDR2 FQNEAQ, per germline (reference sequence). Unmatched junction bases numbered 9, after V lost 1 base and J lost 4 bases. The CDR3 extends over 17 amino acids. The CDR3 DNA sequence: TGTGCCAGCAGCTTAGGGGTAGGACAGGGAGGGAATCAGCCCCAGCATTTT. This gives the protein CASSLGVGQGGNQPQHF.

J is TRBJ2-7 and V is TRBV5-4, with D possibly TRBD2 on 6 matching bases. V lost 0 bases and J 2 bases, leaving 15 bases between the germline ends. Germline V gene data show CDR1 as SGHNT and CDR2 as YYREEE (reference sequence). The CDR3 is 16 amino acids. CDR3 loop: CASSLDLTSLPYEQYF. In DNA, the CDR3 is TGTGCCAGCAGCTTGGATCTCACTAGCTTACCCTACGAGCAGTACTTC.

A single count supports this clone. This chain joins TRBV28 and TRBJ1-1, with TRBD1 matching 8 bases. This CDR3 has 14 residues. Per germline, CDR1 MDHEN and CDR2 SYDVKM. Unmatched junction bases numbered 9, after V lost 8 bases and J lost 4 bases. This CDR3 reads CASGAGGAVTEAFF. The CDR3 nucleotides read TGTGCCAGCGGCGCAGGGGGCGCGGTCACTGAAGCTTTCTTT. Complete variable domain (other parts from reference TRBV28 and TRBJ1-1): DVKVTQSSRYLVKRTGEKVFLECVQDMDHENMFWYRQDPGLGLRLIYFSYDVKMKEKGDIPEGYSVSREKKERFSLILESASTNQTSMYLCASGAGGAVTEAFFGQGTRLTVV.

This sequence joins TRBV9 and TRBJ2-7; 7 bases fit TRBD1. Germline V CDR1 and CDR2: SGDLS, YYNGEE. This CDR3 is 17 amino acids long. V trimming: 3 bases; J trimming: 4 bases; junction bases outside the gene matches: 16. CDR3 coding DNA: TGTGCCAGCAGCGACCCCCGTTCCGGGGACAGTAAGTACGAGCAGTACTTC. Translating it yields CASSDPRSGDSKYEQYF.

In its sample, this clone was seen once. The chain joins TRBV5-1 to TRBJ2-3, with TRBD2 as a possible D gene (6 bases). Trimming removed 4 bases from V and 2 bases from J, with 11 bases in between. Germline V gene data show CDR1 as SGHRS and CDR2 as YFSETQ. The CDR3 is 14 amino acids. The CDR3 region is CASSAGLFTDTQYF. The CDR3 nucleotides are TGCGCCAGCAGCGCGGGACTTTTCACAGATACGCAGTATTTT.

This chain uses TRBV27 with TRBJ1-2; D possibly corresponds to TRBD1 (5 bases). The CDR3 length is 15 residues. Per the germline V gene, CDR1 is MNHEY and CDR2 is SMNVEV (reference sequence). V was shortened by 8 bases and J by 7 bases, with 23 bases between the two germline ends. CDR3 amino acids: CASSGGGEPNRGYTF. The DNA of the CDR3 is TGTGCCAGCTCGGGGGGGGGTGAGCCTAACCGTGGCTACACCTTC.

V gene TRBV6-5 combines with J gene TRBJ2-3; no clear D gene. The germline V gene has CDR1 MNHEY and CDR2 SVGAGI. The CDR3 contains 13 residues. V was clipped by 0 bases and J by 6 bases, with 7 bases between them. Here the CDR3 reads CASSYSFVDTQYF. Written as DNA, the CDR3 is TGTGCCAGCAGTTACTCCTTCGTGGATACGCAGTATTTT.

The rearrangement joins TRBV3-1 (or the pseudogene TRBV3-2) to TRBJ2-7; the D gene is possibly TRBD1 (5 bases). This CDR3 is 15 amino acids long. Between the trimmed V and J ends, which lost 5 bases and 0 bases, there was a span of 14 bases. Germline lookup yields CDR1 LGHDT and CDR2 YNNKEL (reference sequence). This CDR3 is CASSSRGASSYEQYF. CDR3 bases: TGTGCCAGCAGCTCTCGTGGGGCGAGCTCCTACGAGCAGTACTTC.

Here the CDR3 DNA reads TGTGCCAGCAGCCGACAGGTGTCCAACGAGCAGTACTTC. This gives the protein CASSRQVSNEQYF. This sequence joins TRBV3-1 (or the pseudogene TRBV3-2) and TRBJ2-7, with D maybe TRBD1 (6 bases). Deletions cut 4 bases from V and 5 bases from J, with 12 bases between. The length of the CDR3 is 13 residues. CDR1 is LGHDT, CDR2 YNNKEL, per germline (reference sequence).

The genes are TRBV5-1 and TRBJ2-3; 11 bases align to TRBD2. The CDR3 covers 17 residues. Germline V gene sequence: CDR1 SGHRS, CDR2 YFSETQ. Unmatched junction bases numbered 7, after V lost 4 bases and J lost 0 bases. As DNA, the CDR3 is TGCGCCAGCAGCCCGGGAAGGACTAGCGGGAGCACAGATACGCAGTATTTT. It codes for CASSPGRTSGSTDTQYF.